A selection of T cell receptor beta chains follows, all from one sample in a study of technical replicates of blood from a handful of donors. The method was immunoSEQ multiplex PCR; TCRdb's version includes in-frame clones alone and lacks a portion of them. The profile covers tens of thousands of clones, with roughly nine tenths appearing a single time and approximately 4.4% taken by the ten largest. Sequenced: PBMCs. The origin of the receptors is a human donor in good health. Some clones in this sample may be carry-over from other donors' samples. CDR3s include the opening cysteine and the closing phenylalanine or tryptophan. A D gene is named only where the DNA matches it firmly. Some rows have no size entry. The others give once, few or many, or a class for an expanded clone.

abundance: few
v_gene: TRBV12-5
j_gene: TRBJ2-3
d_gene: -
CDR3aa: CASGLVLVDSLTQYF
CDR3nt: TGTGCTAGTGGTTTGGTACTAGTGGACAGCCTCACGCAGTATTTT

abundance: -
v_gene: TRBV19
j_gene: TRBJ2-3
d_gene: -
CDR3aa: CASSSPGGRIVTQYF
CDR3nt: TGTGCCAGTAGTTCCCCAGGGGGGCGCATCGTTACGCAGTATTTT

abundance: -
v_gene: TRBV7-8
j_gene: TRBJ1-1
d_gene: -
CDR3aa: CASRQYMNTEAFF
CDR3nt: TGTGCCAGCAGACAGTACATGAACACTGAAGCTTTCTTT

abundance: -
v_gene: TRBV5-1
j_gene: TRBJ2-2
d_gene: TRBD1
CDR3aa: CASSSQKTTGVGTGELFF
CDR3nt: TGCGCCAGCAGCTCACAAAAAACGACAGGGGTGGGAACCGGGGAGCTGTTTTTT

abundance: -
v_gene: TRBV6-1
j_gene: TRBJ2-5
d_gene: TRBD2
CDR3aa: CASSDYTAGAQTQYF
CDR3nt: TGTGCCAGCAGTGATTATACGGCGGGAGCTCAGACCCAGTACTTC

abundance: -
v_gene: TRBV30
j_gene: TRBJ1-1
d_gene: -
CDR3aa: CAWSVGVTTEAFF
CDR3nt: TGTGCCTGGAGTGTAGGGGTAACCACTGAAGCTTTCTTT

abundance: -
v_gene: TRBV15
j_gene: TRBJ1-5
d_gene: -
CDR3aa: CATRSRDRGGNQPQHF
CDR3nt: TGTGCCACCAGGAGCCGGGACCGGGGGGGCAATCAGCCCCAGCATTTT

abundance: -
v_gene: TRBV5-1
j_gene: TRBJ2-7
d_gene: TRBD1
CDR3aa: CASSKTGGTGTYEQYF
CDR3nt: TGCGCCAGCAGCAAGACAGGGGGGACGGGGACCTACGAGCAGTACTTC

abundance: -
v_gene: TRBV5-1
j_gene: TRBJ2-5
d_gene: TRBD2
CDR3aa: CASTGLAGGPETQYF
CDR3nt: TGCGCCAGCACCGGACTAGCGGGGGGGCCTGAGACCCAGTACTTC

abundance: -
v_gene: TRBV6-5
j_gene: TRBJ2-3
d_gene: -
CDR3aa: CASSSRYARTDTQYF
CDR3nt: TGTGCCAGCAGTTCTCGGTACGCCAGGACAGATACGCAGTATTTT

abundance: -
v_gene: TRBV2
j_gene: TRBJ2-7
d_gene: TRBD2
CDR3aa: CASSPGLAGGGTNEQYF
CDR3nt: TGTGCCAGCAGCCCTGGACTAGCGGGAGGAGGAACGAACGAGCAGTACTTC

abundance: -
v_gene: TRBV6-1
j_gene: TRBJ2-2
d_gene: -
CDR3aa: CASSVRVVGGELFF
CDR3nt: TGTGCCAGCAGTGTAAGAGTAGTTGGCGGGGAGCTGTTTTTT

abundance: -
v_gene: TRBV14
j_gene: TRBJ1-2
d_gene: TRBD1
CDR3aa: CASSQDPGQGDYGYTF
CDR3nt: TGTGCCAGCAGCCAAGATCCCGGACAGGGCGACTATGGCTACACCTTC

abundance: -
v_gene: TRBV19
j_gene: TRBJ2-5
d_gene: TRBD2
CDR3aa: CASSMSIRTSGTETQYF
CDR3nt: TGTGCCAGTAGTATGTCTATTCGGACTAGCGGGACCGAGACCCAGTACTTC